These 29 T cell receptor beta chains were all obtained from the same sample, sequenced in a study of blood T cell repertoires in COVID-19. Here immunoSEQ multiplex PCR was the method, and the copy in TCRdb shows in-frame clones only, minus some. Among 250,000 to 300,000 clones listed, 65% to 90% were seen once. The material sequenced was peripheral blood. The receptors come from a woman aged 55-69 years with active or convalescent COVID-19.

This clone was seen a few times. The CDR3 DNA follows: TGTGCCAGCAGCTTAAGGGGCGGACCAGCGGGGCCCACAGATACGCAGTATTTT. Amino acid sequence: CASSLRGGPAGPTDTQYF. The rearrangement uses TRBV7-3 and TRBJ2-3, with 7 bases identical to TRBD2. The V gene end was trimmed by 1 base and the J gene end by 2 bases; junction bases not matched to a gene: 12. The germline CDR1 and CDR2 sequences are SGHTA and FQGTGA. The length of the CDR3 is 18 residues.

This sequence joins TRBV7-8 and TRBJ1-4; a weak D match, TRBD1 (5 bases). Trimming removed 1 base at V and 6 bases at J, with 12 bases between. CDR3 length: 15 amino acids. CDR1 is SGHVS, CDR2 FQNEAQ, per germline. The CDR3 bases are TGTGCCAGCAGCTTAGAGGGGACTAAGGATGAAAAACTGTTTTTT. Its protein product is CASSLEGTKDEKLFF.

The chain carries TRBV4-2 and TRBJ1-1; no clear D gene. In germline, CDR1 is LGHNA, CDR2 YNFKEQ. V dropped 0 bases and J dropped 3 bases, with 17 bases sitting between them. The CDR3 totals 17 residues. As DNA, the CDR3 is TGTGCCAGCAGCCAAGATTTAGGGTTGCGGGTCGACACTGAAGCTTTCTTT. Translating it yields CASSQDLGLRVDTEAFF.

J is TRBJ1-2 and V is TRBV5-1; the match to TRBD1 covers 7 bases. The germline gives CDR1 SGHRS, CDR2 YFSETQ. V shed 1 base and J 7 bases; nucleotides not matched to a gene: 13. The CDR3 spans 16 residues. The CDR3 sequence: CASSLTGETVTGGYTF. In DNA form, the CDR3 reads TGCGCCAGCAGCTTGACAGGGGAAACCGTCACTGGTGGCTACACCTTC.

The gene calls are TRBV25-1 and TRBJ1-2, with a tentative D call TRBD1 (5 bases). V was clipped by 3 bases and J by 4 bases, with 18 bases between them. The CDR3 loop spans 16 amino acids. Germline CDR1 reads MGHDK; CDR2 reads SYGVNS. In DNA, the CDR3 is TGTGCCAGCAGTGATACCGGTCGCAGGGATGGCTATGGCTACACCTTC. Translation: CASSDTGRRDGYGYTF.

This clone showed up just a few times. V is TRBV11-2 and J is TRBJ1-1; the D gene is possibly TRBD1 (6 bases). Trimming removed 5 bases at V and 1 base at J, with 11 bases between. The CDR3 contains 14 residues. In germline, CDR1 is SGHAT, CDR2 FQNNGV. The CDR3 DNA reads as TGTGCCAGCAGCGCGGACAGATCGAACACTGAAGCTTTCTTT. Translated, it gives CASSADRSNTEAFF.

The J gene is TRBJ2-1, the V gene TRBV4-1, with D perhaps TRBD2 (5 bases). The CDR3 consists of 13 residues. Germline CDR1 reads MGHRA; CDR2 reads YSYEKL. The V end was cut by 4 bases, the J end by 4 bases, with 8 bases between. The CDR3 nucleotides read TGCGCCAGCAGCCTGGGAGTTTACAATGAGCAGTTCTTC. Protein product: CASSLGVYNEQFF.

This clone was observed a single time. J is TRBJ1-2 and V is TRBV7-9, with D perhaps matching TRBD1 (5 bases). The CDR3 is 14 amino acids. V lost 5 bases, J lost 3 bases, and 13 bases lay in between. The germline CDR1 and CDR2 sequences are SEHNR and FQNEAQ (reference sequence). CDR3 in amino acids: CASSLRGGYYGYTF. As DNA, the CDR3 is TGTGCCAGCAGCCTCCGTGGGGGGTACTATGGCTACACCTTC.

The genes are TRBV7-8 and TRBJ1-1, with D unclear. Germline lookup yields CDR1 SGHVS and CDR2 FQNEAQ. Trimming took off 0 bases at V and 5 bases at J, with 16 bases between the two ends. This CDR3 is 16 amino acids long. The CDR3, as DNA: TGTGCCAGCAGCTTAGCTTCTGGGAGGGAAGTGACTGAAGCTTTCTTT. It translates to CASSLASGREVTEAFF.

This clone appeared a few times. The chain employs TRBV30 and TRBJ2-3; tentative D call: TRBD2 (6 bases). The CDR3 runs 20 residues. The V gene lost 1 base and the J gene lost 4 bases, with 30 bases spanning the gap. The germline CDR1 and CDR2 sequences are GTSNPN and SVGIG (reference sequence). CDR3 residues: CAWSGPEYVLARGAPDTQYF. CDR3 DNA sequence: TGTGCCTGGAGTGGCCCCGAGTACGTACTGGCGCGGGGTGCCCCAGATACGCAGTATTTT.

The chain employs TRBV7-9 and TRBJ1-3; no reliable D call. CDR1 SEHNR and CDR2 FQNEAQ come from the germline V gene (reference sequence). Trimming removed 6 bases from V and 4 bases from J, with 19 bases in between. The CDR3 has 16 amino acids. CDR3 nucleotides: TGTGCCAGCAGTCTTAGAGGGCGGGGAGCCGGAAACACCATATATTTT. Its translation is CASSLRGRGAGNTIYF.

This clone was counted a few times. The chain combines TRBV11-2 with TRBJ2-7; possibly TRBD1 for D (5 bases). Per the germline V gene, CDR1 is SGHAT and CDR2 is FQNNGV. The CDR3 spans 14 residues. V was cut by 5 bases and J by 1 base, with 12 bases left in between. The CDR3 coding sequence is TGTGCCAGCAGCCCCCAGACAGTATCCTACGAGCAGTACTTC. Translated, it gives CASSPQTVSYEQYF.

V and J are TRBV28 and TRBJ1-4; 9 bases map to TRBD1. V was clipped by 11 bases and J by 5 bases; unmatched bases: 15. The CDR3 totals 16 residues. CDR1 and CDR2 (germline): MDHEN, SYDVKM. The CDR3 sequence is CAGQTGGTGANEKLFF. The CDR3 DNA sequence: TGTGCCGGACAAACAGGGGGCACGGGGGCAAATGAAAAACTGTTTTTT.

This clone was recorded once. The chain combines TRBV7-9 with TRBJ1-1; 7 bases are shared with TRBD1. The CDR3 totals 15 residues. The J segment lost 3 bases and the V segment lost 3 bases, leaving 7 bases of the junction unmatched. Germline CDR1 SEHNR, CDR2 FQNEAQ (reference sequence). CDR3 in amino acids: CASSLEGQIDTEAFF. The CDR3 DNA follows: TGTGCCAGCAGCTTGGAGGGACAGATAGACACTGAAGCTTTCTTT. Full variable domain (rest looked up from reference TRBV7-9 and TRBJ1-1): DTGVSQNPRHKITKRGQNVTFRCDPISEHNRLYWYRQTLGQGPEFLTYFQNEAQLEKSRLLSDRFSAERPKGSFSTLEIQRTEQGDSAMYLCASSLEGQIDTEAFFGQGTRLTVV.

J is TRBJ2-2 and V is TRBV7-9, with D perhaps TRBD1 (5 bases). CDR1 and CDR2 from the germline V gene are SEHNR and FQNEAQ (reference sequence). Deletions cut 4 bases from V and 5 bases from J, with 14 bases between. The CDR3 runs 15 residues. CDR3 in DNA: TGTGCCAGCAGCTCCCCGTCCAGGGTGACCGGGGAGCTGTTTTTT. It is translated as CASSSPSRVTGELFF. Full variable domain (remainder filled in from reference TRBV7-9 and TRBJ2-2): DTGVSQNPRHKITKRGQNVTFRCDPISEHNRLYWYRQTLGQGPEFLTYFQNEAQLEKSRLLSDRFSAERPKGSFSTLEIQRTEQGDSAMYLCASSSPSRVTGELFFGEGSRLTVL.

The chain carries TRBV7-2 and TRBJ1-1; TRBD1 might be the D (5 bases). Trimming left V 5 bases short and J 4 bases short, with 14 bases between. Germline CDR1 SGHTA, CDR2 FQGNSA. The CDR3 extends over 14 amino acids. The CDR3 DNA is TGTGCCAGCAGCCATCCGGGGGGATTCACTGAAGCTTTCTTT. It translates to CASSHPGGFTEAFF.

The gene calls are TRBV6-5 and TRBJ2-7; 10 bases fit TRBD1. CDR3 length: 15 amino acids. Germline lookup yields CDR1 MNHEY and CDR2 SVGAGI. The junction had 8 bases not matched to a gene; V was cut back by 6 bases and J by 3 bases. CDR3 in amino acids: CASSFRQGANYEQYF. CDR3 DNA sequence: TGTGCCAGCAGCTTTAGACAGGGGGCCAACTACGAGCAGTACTTC.

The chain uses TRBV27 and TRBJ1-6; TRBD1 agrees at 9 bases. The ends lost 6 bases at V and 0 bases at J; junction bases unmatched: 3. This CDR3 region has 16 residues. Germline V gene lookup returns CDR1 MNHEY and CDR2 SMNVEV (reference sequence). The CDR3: CASRRDRVSYNSPLHF. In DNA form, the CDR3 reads TGTGCCAGCAGAAGGGACAGGGTCTCCTATAATTCACCCCTCCACTTT.

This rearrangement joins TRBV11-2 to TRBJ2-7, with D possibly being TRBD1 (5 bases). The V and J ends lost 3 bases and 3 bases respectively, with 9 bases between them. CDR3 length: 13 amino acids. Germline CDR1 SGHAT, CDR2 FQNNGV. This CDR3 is CASSFTGSYEQYF. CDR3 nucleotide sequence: TGTGCCAGCAGCTTTACAGGCAGCTACGAGCAGTACTTC.

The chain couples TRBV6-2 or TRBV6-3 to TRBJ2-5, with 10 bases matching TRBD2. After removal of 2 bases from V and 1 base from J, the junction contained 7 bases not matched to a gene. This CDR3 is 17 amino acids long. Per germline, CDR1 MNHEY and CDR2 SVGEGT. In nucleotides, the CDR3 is TGTGCCAGCAGTTACATAGTTCTAGCGGGGGCCCAAGAGACCCAGTACTTC. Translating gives CASSYIVLAGAQETQYF.

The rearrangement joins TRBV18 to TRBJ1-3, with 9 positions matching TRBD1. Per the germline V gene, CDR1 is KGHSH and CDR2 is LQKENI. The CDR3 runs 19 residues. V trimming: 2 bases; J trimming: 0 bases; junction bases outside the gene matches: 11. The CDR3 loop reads CASSPGTGRTGGSGNTIYF. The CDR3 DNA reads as TGTGCCAGCTCACCAGGGACAGGGAGAACGGGTGGCTCTGGAAACACCATATATTTT.

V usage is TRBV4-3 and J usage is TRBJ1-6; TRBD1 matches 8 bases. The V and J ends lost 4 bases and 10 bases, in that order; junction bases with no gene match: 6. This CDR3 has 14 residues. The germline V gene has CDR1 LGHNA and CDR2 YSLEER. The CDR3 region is CASSLAGQGSPLHF. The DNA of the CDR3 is TGCGCCAGCAGCCTCGCCGGACAGGGCTCACCCCTCCACTTT.

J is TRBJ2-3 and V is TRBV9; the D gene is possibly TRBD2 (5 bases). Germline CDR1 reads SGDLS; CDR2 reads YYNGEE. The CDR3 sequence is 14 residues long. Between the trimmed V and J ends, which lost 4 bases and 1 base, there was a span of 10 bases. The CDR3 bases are TGTGCCAGCAGCCCCGGACTTGGCACAGATACGCAGTATTTT. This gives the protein CASSPGLGTDTQYF.

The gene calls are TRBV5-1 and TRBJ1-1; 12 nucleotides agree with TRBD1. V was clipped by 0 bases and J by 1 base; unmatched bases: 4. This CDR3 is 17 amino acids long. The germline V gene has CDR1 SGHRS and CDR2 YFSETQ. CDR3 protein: CASSLAGTGGRNTEAFF. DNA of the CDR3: TGCGCCAGCAGCTTGGCTGGGACAGGGGGCCGGAACACTGAAGCTTTCTTT.

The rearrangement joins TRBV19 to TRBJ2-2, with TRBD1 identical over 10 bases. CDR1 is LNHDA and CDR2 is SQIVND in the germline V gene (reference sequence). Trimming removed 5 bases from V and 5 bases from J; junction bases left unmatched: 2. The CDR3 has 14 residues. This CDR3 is CASSSGQGTGELFF. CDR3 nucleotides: TGTGCCAGTAGTTCGGGACAGGGGACCGGGGAGCTGTTTTTT.

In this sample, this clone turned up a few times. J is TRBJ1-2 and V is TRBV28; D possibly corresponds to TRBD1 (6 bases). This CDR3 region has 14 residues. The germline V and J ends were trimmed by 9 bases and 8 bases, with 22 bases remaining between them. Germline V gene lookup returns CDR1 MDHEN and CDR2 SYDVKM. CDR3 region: CASSLRRGARGYTF. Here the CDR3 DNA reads TGTGCCAGTTCCCTTCGTCGGGGGGCTCGGGGCTACACCTTC.

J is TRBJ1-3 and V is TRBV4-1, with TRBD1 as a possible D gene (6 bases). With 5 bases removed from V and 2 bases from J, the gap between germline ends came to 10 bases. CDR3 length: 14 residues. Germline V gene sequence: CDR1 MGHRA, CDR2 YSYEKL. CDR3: CASSFTGPGNTIYF. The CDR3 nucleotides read TGCGCCAGCAGCTTCACAGGGCCTGGAAACACCATATATTTT.

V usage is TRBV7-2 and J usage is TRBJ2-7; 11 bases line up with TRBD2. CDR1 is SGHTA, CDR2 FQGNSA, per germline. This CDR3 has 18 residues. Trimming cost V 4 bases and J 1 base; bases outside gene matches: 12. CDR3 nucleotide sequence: TGTGCCAGCAGCTCCGGGGGTAGCGGGGGGGCCTTGTCCTACGAGCAGTACTTC. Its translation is CASSSGGSGGALSYEQYF.

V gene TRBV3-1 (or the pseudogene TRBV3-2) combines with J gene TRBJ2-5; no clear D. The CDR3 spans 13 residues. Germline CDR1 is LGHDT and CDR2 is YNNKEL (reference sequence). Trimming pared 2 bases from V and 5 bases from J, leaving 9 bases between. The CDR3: CASSQRSAETQYF. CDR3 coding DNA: TGTGCCAGCAGCCAAAGGAGCGCGGAGACCCAGTACTTC.